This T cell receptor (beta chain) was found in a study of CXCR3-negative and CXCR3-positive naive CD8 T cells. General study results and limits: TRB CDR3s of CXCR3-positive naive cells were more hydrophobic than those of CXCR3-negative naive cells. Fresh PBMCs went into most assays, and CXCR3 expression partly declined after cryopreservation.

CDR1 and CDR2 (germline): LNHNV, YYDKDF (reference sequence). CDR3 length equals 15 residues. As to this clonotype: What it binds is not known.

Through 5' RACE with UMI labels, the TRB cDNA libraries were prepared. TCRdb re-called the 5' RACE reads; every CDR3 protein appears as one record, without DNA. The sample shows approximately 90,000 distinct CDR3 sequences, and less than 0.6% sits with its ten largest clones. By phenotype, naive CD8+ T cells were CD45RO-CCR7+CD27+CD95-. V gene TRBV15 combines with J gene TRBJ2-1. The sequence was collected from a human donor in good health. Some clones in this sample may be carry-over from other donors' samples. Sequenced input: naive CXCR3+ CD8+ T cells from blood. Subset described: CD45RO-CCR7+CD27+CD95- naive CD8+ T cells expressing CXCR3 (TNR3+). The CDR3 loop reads CATSRAEQIYNEQFF.